The clone carrying this T cell receptor (beta chain) was seen a few times. Trimming pared 8 bases from V and 5 bases from J, leaving 21 bases between. The CDR3 spans 15 residues. Germline V CDR1 and CDR2: MNHEY, SVGEGT. From the 5' RACE reads, TCRdb called clonotypes with MiXCR, one entry per CDR3 protein. This sample yields 350,000 to 550,000 distinct CDR3 sequences, of which 18% are seen a single time; 20% to 25% belongs to the top ten. This specimen comes from a study of T-cell memory formation after mild COVID-19. V and J are TRBV6-2 or TRBV6-3 and TRBJ1-1; maybe TRBD1 (6 bases). The receptor was derived from a young man who had mild COVID-19 (a few samples of this study predate the infection). Cell type and time point are not known. Sequenced input: PBMCs or a T cell subset sorted from them (not recorded which). CDR3 protein: CASGGDIGYATEAFF. In DNA form, the CDR3 reads TGTGCCAGCGGGGGGGACATCGGGTACGCTACTGAAGCTTTCTTT.